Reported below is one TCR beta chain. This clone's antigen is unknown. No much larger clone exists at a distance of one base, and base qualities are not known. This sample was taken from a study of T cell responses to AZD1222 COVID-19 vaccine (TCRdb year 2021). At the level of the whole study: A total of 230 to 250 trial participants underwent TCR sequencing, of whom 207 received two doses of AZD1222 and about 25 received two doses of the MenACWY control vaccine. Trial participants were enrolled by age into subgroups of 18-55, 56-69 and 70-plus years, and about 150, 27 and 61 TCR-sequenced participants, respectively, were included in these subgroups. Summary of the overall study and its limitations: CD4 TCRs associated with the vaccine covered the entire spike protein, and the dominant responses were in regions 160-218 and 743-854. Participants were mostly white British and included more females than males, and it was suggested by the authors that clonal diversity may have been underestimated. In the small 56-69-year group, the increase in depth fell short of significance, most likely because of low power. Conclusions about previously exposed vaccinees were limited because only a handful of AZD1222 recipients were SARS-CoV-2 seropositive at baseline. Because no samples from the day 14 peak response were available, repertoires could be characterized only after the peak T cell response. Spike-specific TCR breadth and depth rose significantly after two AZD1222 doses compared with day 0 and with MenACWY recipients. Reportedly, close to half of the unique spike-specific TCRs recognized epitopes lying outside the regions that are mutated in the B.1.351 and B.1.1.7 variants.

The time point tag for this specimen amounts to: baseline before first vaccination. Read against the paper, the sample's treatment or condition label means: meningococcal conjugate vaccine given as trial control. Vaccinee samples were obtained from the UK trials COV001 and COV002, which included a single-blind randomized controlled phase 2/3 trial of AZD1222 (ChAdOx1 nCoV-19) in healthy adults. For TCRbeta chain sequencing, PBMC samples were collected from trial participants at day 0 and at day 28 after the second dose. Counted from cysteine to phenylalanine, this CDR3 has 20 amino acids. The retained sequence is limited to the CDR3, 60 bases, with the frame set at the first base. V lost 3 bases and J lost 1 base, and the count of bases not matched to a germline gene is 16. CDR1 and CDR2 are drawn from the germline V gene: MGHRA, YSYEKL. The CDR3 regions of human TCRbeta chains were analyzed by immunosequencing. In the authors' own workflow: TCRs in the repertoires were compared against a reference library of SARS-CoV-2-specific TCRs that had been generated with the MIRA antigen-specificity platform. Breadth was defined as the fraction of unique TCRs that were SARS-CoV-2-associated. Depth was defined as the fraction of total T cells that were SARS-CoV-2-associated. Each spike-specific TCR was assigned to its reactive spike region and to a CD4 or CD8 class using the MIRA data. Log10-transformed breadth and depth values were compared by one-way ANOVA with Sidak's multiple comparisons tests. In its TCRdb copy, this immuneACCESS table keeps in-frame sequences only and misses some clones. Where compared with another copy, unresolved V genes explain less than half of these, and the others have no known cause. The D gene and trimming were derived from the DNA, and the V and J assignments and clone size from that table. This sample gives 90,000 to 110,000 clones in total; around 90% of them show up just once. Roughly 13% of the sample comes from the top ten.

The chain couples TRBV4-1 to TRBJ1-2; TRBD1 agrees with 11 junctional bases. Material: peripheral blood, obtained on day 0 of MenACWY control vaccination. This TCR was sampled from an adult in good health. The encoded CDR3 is CASSHPMDRGRALYNYGYTF. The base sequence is TGCGCCAGCAGCCACCCGATGGACAGGGGGCGAGCCTTGTATAACTATGGCTACACCTTC.